This TCR beta chain stems from a study of blood T cell repertoires in COVID-19. Study context: Nucleic acid was either cDNA or gDNA, and it came from T cells, B-cell-depleted T cells, or PBMCs.

In the study's own analysis: Amplification from reference gene primers served as the basis for estimated nucleated cell counts. This table comes from immunoSEQ multiplex PCR, and its TCRdb copy is limited to in-frame clones, with some not included. V, J and clone size were drawn from that table, and D and trimming were deduced from the DNA. The sample contains under 250,000 clones, roughly 80% of which appear only once. Looked up from germline, CDR1 is WNHNN and CDR2 is SYGVQD (reference sequence). The CDR3 loop spans 13 amino acids. The V gene lost 6 bases and the J gene lost 2 bases, with 10 bases spanning the gap.

The sequenced sample consisted of peripheral blood. The J gene is TRBJ1-1, the V gene TRBV10-1; maybe TRBD1 (5 bases). The sequence was collected from a woman in her seventies with acute or convalescent COVID-19. The DNA for the CDR3 is TGCGCCAGCAGCAGGGATGCCAACACTGAAGCTTTCTTT. Amino acid sequence: CASSRDANTEAFF.